The sequence of this TCR beta chain was determined in a study of blood T cell repertoires in COVID-19 (dated by TCRdb to 2019 to 2021). Regarding the complete study: Collaborator samples came from the United States, Italy and Spain and covered acute and convalescent phases of COVID-19. Subjects who had been exposed to COVID-19, were actively infected with it, or had recovered from it provided the deeply sampled blood TCRbeta repertoires that made up the dataset. Where available, HLA class I and class II types were taken from metadata supplied by the sample provider and were not determined by assay-based typing. The repertoires were made available in a free public database intended to serve as a resource for research on the immune response to SARS-CoV-2. Samples came from the ongoing ImmuneRACE study (first 160 participants) plus 1,254 subjects from 6 global collaborators. The prospective study material was composed of cDNA or gDNA derived from T cells, B-cell-depleted T cells, or PBMCs. The sample metadata nearly always contained a de-identified subject ID, COVID-19 status, age in years and sex.

This clone was observed a single time. This receptor's antigen is unknown. There are no base qualities to consult, and no much larger clone falls within one base. General conclusions and limits of the study: The quantity of clinical and demographic metadata differed by source and by participant and was supplied without curation.

From V the trimming removes 11 bases and from J it removes 6 bases, while the gene matches leave 13 bases of the junction unaccounted for. The germline V gene sets CDR1 to MNHEY and CDR2 to SVGAGI. The CDR3 has 15 amino acids, counting the end cysteine and phenylalanine. Only the CDR3 DNA stays, 45 bases, in frame from base 1. TCRbeta CDR3 regions were amplified from genomic DNA by means of the immunoSEQ Assay, a bias-controlled multiplex PCR. Per the source publication's procedure: Within the assay, amplification of reference gene primers was used to estimate how many nucleated cells each sample contained. Sequence reads were collapsed and filtered to measure the absolute abundance of every unique TCRbeta CDR3 rearrangement. For each sample, productive Simpson clonality was calculated as the square root of Simpson's diversity index over productive rearrangements. Entries here come from immuneACCESS through TCRdb and include only in-frame sequences with V and J called. Some clones fail to appear in such tables; in the studies checked, an unresolved V gene covers under half of the shortfall, and the cause of the remainder is unknown. V, J and clone size are taken as reported in that table, and D and trimming were inferred from the DNA itself. Across this sample there are hundreds of thousands of clones, with roughly 85% seen only once. Of the sample, 3.6% falls within the top ten clones.

The collaborating institutions used their own protocols to collect whole blood in K2EDTA tubes. For TCRbeta analysis, collaborator samples were shipped as frozen whole blood, as isolated PBMCs, or as DNA extracted from either sample type. The receptor comes from a woman of 80 years or more with acute or convalescent COVID-19. Sequencing input: peripheral blood. The chain employs TRBV6-5 and TRBJ2-2; 9 nucleotides in the junction match TRBD2. The DNA sequence is given as TGTGCCGTCCATAGCGGGGGCGGTTACCCCGGGGAGCTGTTTTTT. This encodes CAVHSGGGYPGELFF.